This T cell receptor beta chain was recovered during a study of blood T cell repertoires in COVID-19. Across the whole study: Acute and convalescent COVID-19 samples came from the United States, Italy and Spain. T cells, B-cell-depleted T cells, or PBMCs provided the cDNA or gDNA that served as material.

Original processing methods: By means of reference gene primer amplification, nucleated cell counts were estimated. Sequenced by immunoSEQ multiplex PCR; TCRdb stores in-frame clones only, minus some. V, J and clone size are taken as reported in that table, and D and trimming were inferred from the DNA itself. The data contain more than 14,000 clones, roughly 92% of them seen just once; the ten biggest clones take up approximately 7.6%. Germline loops: CDR1 MNHNY, CDR2 SVGAGI (reference sequence). This CDR3 has 16 amino acids. Trimming cost V 2 bases and J 2 bases; bases outside gene matches: 8. V usage is TRBV6-6 and J usage is TRBJ2-7; 8 bases align to TRBD1. The sequence derives from a human donor with active COVID-19. The donor label of this sample is uncertain. Material for sequencing was peripheral blood. The CDR3 sequence is CASSYGQGIGTYEQYF. CDR3 sequence (DNA): TGTGCCAGCAGTTACGGACAGGGTATCGGAACCTACGAGCAGTACTTC.